One sample yielded the 14 T cell receptor beta chains listed below, sequenced in a study of blood T cell repertoires in COVID-19. The protocol was immunoSEQ multiplex PCR, while the TCRdb copy is restricted to in-frame clones and leaves out a portion. The data show more than 250,000 clones, around 82% seen once. Sequencing input: peripheral blood. The receptors were gathered from a human donor in a cohort sampled during active COVID-19.

J is TRBJ1-5 and V is TRBV3-1 (or the pseudogene TRBV3-2); the match to TRBD1 covers 8 bases. Germline values: CDR1 LGHDT, CDR2 YNNKEL (reference sequence). This CDR3 is 14 amino acids long. Trimming at V came to 3 bases and at J to 10 bases, leaving 8 bases not matched to a gene. CDR3 sequence reads: CASSHGQGITPQHF. The CDR3 DNA is TGTGCCAGCAGCCATGGACAGGGTATTACTCCCCAGCATTTT.

This chain links TRBV3-1 (or the pseudogene TRBV3-2) with TRBJ1-1; D gene unclear. The CDR3 spans 14 residues. The V and J ends lost 3 bases and 2 bases respectively, with 10 bases between them. The germline CDR1 and CDR2 sequences are LGHDT and YNNKEL (reference sequence). The CDR3 bases are TGTGCCAGCAGCCACCTTTACAGAAACACTGAAGCTTTCTTT. The encoded protein is CASSHLYRNTEAFF.

The chain has TRBV6-5 and TRBJ1-6; D unclear. This CDR3 region has 15 residues. The V gene lost 2 bases and the J gene lost 0 bases, with 5 bases spanning the gap. Per the germline V gene, CDR1 is MNHEY and CDR2 is SVGAGI. CDR3 nucleotides: TGTGCCAGCAGTTACCAGATCTCCTATAATTCACCCCTCCACTTT. Translated, it gives CASSYQISYNSPLHF.

This chain links TRBV9 with TRBJ1-6; D unresolved. Germline-derived CDR1 and CDR2 are SGDLS and YYNGEE. The V and J ends lost 2 bases and 10 bases respectively, with 19 bases between them. The length of the CDR3 is 16 residues. The CDR3, as DNA: TGTGCCAGCAGCGTTGGTAGCCGGTCAATAGAATCACCCCTCCACTTT. Protein product: CASSVGSRSIESPLHF.

The V call is TRBV11-2, the J call TRBJ2-3; unclear D gene. Trimming left V 5 bases short and J 6 bases short, with 9 bases between. The CDR3 has 12 amino acids. Germline lookup yields CDR1 SGHAT and CDR2 FQNNGV. The CDR3 bases are TGTGCCAGCAGCCCAGTATCGGATACGCAGTATTTT. Its translation is CASSPVSDTQYF.

This chain links TRBV7-9 with TRBJ2-5; 16 positions agree with TRBD2. This CDR3 comprises 14 residues. CDR1 and CDR2 (germline): SEHNR, FQNEAQ (reference sequence). Trimming cost V 5 bases and J 13 bases; bases outside gene matches: 7. CDR3 sequence reads: CASSLGTSGGVRYF. As DNA, the CDR3 is TGTGCCAGCAGCCTTGGGACTAGCGGGGGGGTACGGTACTTC. The full variable domain, with the rest looked up from reference TRBV7-9 and TRBJ2-5, is DTGVSQNPRHKITKRGQNVTFRCDPISEHNRLYWYRQTLGQGPEFLTYFQNEAQLEKSRLLSDRFSAERPKGSFSTLEIQRTEQGDSAMYLCASSLGTSGGVRYFGPGTRLLVL.

The chain is built from TRBV13 and TRBJ2-1, with D possibly TRBD1 on 6 matching bases. This CDR3 has 13 residues. Trimming left V 3 bases short and J 14 bases short, with 17 bases between. CDR1 is PRHDT and CDR2 is FYEKMQ in the germline V gene (reference sequence). Here the CDR3 reads CASSFSGQMGKFF. Here the CDR3 DNA reads TGTGCCAGCAGCTTCTCGGGACAAATGGGGAAGTTCTTC.

The rearrangement links TRBV5-1 to TRBJ2-7; 7 nucleotides line up with TRBD1. CDR3 length: 13 amino acids. The germline gives CDR1 SGHRS, CDR2 YFSETQ. Losses at the gene ends were 2 bases for V and 4 bases for J; bases not matched to a gene: 3. The CDR3 here is CASSLGDRYEQYF. The CDR3 DNA reads TGCGCCAGCAGCTTAGGGGACAGATACGAGCAGTACTTC.

The rearrangement links TRBV9 to TRBJ1-6, with a weak D call TRBD1 (5 bases). Germline values: CDR1 SGDLS, CDR2 YYNGEE. CDR3 size: 15 residues. V was cut by 0 bases and J by 8 bases, with 12 bases left in between. This CDR3 is CASSVGQSFDSPLHF. CDR3 DNA sequence: TGTGCCAGCAGCGTAGGACAGTCTTTTGATTCACCCCTCCACTTT.

This sequence joins TRBV15 and TRBJ2-7; TRBD2 agrees at 12 bases. Germline lookup yields CDR1 LNHNV and CDR2 YYDKDF (reference sequence). CDR3 length equals 15 residues. Trimming at V came to 2 bases and at J to 2 bases, leaving 1 base not matched to a gene. This CDR3 reads CATSRRTSGTYEQYF. For the CDR3, the DNA is TGTGCCACCAGCAGAAGGACTAGCGGGACCTACGAGCAGTACTTC.

The rearrangement links TRBV5-6 to TRBJ2-3; the match to TRBD1 covers 10 bases. V lost 4 bases and J lost 9; bases outside the gene matches: 14. From germline, CDR1 is SGHDT and CDR2 YYEEEE. The CDR3 extends over 16 amino acids. The CDR3 protein is CASSINTGTGVVTQYF. The CDR3 DNA follows: TGTGCCAGCAGCATAAACACCGGGACAGGGGTGGTCACGCAGTATTTT.

The V call is TRBV13, the J call TRBJ2-3; TRBD2 agrees at 7 bases. Trimming took 2 bases from V and 2 from J; bases not matched to a gene: 7. Germline-derived CDR1 and CDR2 are PRHDT and FYEKMQ (reference sequence). The CDR3 is 16 residues long. The CDR3 DNA reads TGTGCCAGCAGCTTAACCAGCGGGAATATCACAGATACGCAGTATTTT. It is translated as CASSLTSGNITDTQYF.

The chain links TRBV7-9 to TRBJ1-2; D is unclear. The germline V gene has CDR1 SEHNR and CDR2 FQNEAQ (reference sequence). Trimming took 5 bases from V and 2 from J, leaving 15 bases between them. This CDR3 comprises 15 residues. This chain's CDR3 is CASSHPEGRNYGYTF. In DNA, the CDR3 is TGTGCCAGCAGCCACCCAGAGGGAAGGAACTATGGCTACACCTTC.

J is TRBJ1-4 and V is TRBV28; D is undetermined. The CDR3 has 11 residues. Trimming cost V 3 bases and J 8 bases, with 4 bases left between them. CDR1 MDHEN and CDR2 SYDVKM come from the germline V gene. The CDR3 region is CASSFLEKLFF. The CDR3, as DNA: TGTGCCAGCAGTTTTCTGGAAAAACTGTTTTTT.